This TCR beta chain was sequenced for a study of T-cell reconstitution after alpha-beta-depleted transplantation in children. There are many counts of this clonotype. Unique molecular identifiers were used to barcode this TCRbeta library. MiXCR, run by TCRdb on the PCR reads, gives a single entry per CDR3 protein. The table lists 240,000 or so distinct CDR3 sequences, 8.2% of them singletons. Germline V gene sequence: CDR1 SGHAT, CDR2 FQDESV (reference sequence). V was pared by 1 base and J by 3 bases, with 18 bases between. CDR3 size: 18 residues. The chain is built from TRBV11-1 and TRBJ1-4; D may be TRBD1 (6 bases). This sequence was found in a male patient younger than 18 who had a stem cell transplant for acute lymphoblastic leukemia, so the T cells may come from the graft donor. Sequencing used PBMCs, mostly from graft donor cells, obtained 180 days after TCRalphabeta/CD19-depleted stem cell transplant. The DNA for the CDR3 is TGTGCCAGCAGCTTAGGTGGACAGCTCCCCCACCCTAATGAAAAACTGTTTTTT. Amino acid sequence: CASSLGGQLPHPNEKLFF.